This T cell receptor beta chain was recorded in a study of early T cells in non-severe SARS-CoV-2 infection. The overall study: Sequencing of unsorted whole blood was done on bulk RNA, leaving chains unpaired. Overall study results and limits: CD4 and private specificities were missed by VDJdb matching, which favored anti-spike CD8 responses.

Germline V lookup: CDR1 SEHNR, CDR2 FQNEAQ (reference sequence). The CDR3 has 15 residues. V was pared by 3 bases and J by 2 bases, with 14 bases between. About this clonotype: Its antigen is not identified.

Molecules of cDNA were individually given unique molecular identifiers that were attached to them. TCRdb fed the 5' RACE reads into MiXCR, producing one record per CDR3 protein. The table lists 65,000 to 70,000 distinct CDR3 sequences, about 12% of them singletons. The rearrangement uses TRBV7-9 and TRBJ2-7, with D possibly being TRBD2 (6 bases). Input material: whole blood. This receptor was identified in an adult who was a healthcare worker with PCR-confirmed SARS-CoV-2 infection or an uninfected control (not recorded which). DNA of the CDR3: TGTGCCAGCAGCTTTAGGGAGGCAGGGACCTACGAGCAGTACTTC. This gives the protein CASSFREAGTYEQYF.